The 21 T cell receptor beta chains in this list originate from one sample, sequenced in a study of blood T cell repertoires in COVID-19. Produced via immunoSEQ multiplex PCR; TCRdb's table is partial and in-frame only. The sample carries a few hundred thousand clones, almost 85% recorded once. The source material was PBMCs or T cells enriched from blood (not recorded which). These receptors were taken from a middle-aged man who had recovered from COVID-19.

The chain uses TRBV9 and TRBJ2-5, with 10 bases identical to TRBD2. This CDR3 region has 16 residues. Germline V gene data show CDR1 as SGDLS and CDR2 as YYNGEE. The J segment lost 4 bases and the V segment lost 4 bases, leaving 10 bases of the junction unmatched. The CDR3 DNA reads as TGTGCCAGCAGCCCTGGGGGGCTAGCGGGAGCAGAGACCCAGTACTTC. The encoded protein is CASSPGGLAGAETQYF.

The gene calls are TRBV10-2 and TRBJ2-7; TRBD1 agrees at 12 bases. V shed 8 bases and J 7 bases; nucleotides not matched to a gene: 6. The V gene's germline CDR1 is WSHSY and CDR2 SAAADI. The CDR3 is made up of 13 amino acids. The CDR3 DNA is TGCGCCAGCGAGGGACAGGGGGCTTCTGAGCAGTACTTC. Protein: CASEGQGASEQYF.

The chain employs TRBV27 and TRBJ2-3; D perhaps matches TRBD1 (6 bases). Trimming removed 7 bases at V and 4 bases at J, with 15 bases between. CDR1 and CDR2 (germline): MNHEY, SMNVEV (reference sequence). This CDR3 is 14 amino acids long. The CDR3 loop reads CASMGRGGPDTQYF. Here the CDR3 DNA reads TGTGCCAGCATGGGCAGGGGCGGCCCAGATACGCAGTATTTT.

The J gene is TRBJ2-1, the V gene TRBV18; 10 bases map to TRBD2. Losses at the gene ends were 6 bases for V and 5 bases for J; bases not matched to a gene: 10. Germline CDR1 and CDR2: KGHSH and LQKENI. This CDR3 contains 16 residues. The CDR3 here is CASSPFRAGGHNEQFF. Written as DNA, the CDR3 is TGTGCCAGCTCCCCCTTTCGAGCGGGGGGGCACAATGAGCAGTTCTTC.

This clone has a handful of counts. The genes are TRBV9 and TRBJ1-1; 9 bases fit TRBD1. CDR1 is SGDLS and CDR2 is YYNGEE in the germline V gene. The V and J ends lost 5 bases and 8 bases, in that order; junction bases with no gene match: 10. The CDR3 is 14 residues long. The CDR3 sequence is CASSLQPGTGEAFF. The CDR3, as DNA: TGTGCCAGCAGTCTTCAACCCGGGACAGGGGAAGCTTTCTTT. Together with reference TRBV9 and TRBJ1-1, the CDR3 gives the full variable domain: DSGVTQTPKHLITATGQRVTLRCSPRSGDLSVYWYQQSLDQGLQFLIQYYNGEERAKGNILERFSAQQFPDLHSELNLSSLELGDSALYFCASSLQPGTGEAFFGQGTRLTVV.

The chain carries TRBV6-4 and TRBJ2-3; 7 nucleotides agree with TRBD1. The CDR3 is made up of 14 amino acids. Germline CDR1 reads MRHNA; CDR2 reads SNTAGT. J gave up 6 bases and V 5 bases, and 8 bases lay outside the gene matches. CDR3 in amino acids: CASSQDRESDTQYF. The DNA of the CDR3 is TGTGCCAGCAGTCAAGACAGGGAGTCGGATACGCAGTATTTT.

This chain uses TRBV10-3 with TRBJ2-2, with 14 bases lining up with TRBD2. The germline V gene encodes CDR1 ENHRY and CDR2 SYGVKD. V was pared by 11 bases and J by 4 bases, with 3 bases of the junction left unmatched. This CDR3 is 14 amino acids long. The DNA of the CDR3 is TGTGCCTCGGGACTAGCGGGAGTCACCGGGGAGCTGTTTTTT. It specifies CASGLAGVTGELFF.

V and J are TRBV7-9 and TRBJ2-1; 9 nucleotides line up with TRBD1. Trimming removed 5 bases from V and 0 bases from J; junction bases left unmatched: 14. Germline V gene sequence: CDR1 SEHNR, CDR2 FQNEAQ (reference sequence). The CDR3 covers 19 residues. The DNA for the CDR3 is TGTGCCAGCAGCCCACACCCGGGACAGGGAATGAGCTCCTACAATGAGCAGTTCTTC. This codes for CASSPHPGQGMSSYNEQFF.

The chain links TRBV19 to TRBJ2-3; 12 bases align to TRBD2. V gave up 8 bases and J gave up 5 bases; unmatched junction bases: 14. From germline, CDR1 is LNHDA and CDR2 SQIVND (reference sequence). The CDR3 totals 17 residues. In DNA form, the CDR3 reads TGTGCCAGTCGGGGGCATAGGACTAGCGGGAATCGAGATACGCAGTATTTT. Translation gives CASRGHRTSGNRDTQYF.

V is TRBV4-1 and J is TRBJ1-6, with 10 bases matching TRBD1. There are 17 residues in the CDR3. J gave up 9 bases and V 4 bases, and 12 bases lay outside the gene matches. The germline V gene has CDR1 MGHRA and CDR2 YSYEKL. CDR3 DNA: TGCGCCAGCAGCCTAGAAAGTCGGACAGGGGGTATTTCACCCCTCCACTTT. Translating it yields CASSLESRTGGISPLHF.

The rearrangement links TRBV15 to TRBJ2-5; no clear D. This CDR3 region has 14 residues. The germline V gene encodes CDR1 LNHNV and CDR2 YYDKDF (reference sequence). Trimming cost V 3 bases and J 4 bases, with 12 bases left between them. The CDR3 loop reads CATSRTDAPETQYF. Here the CDR3 DNA reads TGTGCCACCAGCAGGACTGACGCCCCAGAGACCCAGTACTTC.

The chain links TRBV27 to TRBJ1-4; maybe TRBD1 (6 bases). Trimming shortened V by 4 bases and J by 8 bases, and 14 bases separated the two germline ends. The germline V gene encodes CDR1 MNHEY and CDR2 SMNVEV (reference sequence). The CDR3 spans 14 residues. CDR3 region: CASSSHGGWEKLFF. The CDR3 coding sequence is TGTGCCAGCAGTTCGCATGGGGGCTGGGAAAAACTGTTTTTT.

The J gene is TRBJ2-2, the V gene TRBV5-4; D might be TRBD1 (5 bases). The V gene lost 2 bases and the J gene lost 6 bases, with 11 bases spanning the gap. This CDR3 region has 14 residues. Germline V lookup: CDR1 SGHNT, CDR2 YYREEE (reference sequence). CDR3 sequence (DNA): TGTGCCAGCAGCTTATCACAGGCCCCCGGGGAGCTGTTTTTT. Its protein is CASSLSQAPGELFF.

The chain employs TRBV29-1 and TRBJ2-1; a possible D gene is TRBD2 (5 bases). V shed 7 bases and J shed 10 bases, with 17 bases lying between them. The CDR3 sequence is 12 residues long. Germline CDR1 is SQVTM and CDR2 is ANQGSEA. The CDR3 DNA sequence: TGCAGCGCCGAACGAGGGAGTCGCGAGCAGTTCTTC. Its translation is CSAERGSREQFF.

This clone appeared a few times. The rearrangement links TRBV4-3 to TRBJ2-1, with D possibly matching TRBD2 (7 bases). CDR3 length equals 14 residues. In germline, CDR1 is LGHNA, CDR2 YSLEER. V lost 5 bases and J lost 10, with 18 bases in between. CDR3 protein: CASSGRGATREQFF. The CDR3, as DNA: TGCGCCAGCAGCGGACGGGGGGCCACACGAGAGCAGTTCTTC.

This chain links TRBV7-2 with TRBJ1-1; 8 bases are a match to TRBD1. In germline, CDR1 is SGHTA, CDR2 FQGNSA. With 6 bases clipped from V and 6 bases from J, the junction kept 12 bases outside the gene matches. This CDR3 contains 15 residues. The CDR3 is CASRLTGGAVSEAFF. The CDR3 region has the DNA TGTGCCAGCAGGCTAACAGGGGGAGCCGTCTCTGAAGCTTTCTTT.

J is TRBJ2-2 and V is TRBV9, with D possibly TRBD2 on 7 matching bases. The CDR3 is 16 residues long. The germline CDR1 and CDR2 sequences are SGDLS and YYNGEE. Trimming shortened V by 2 bases and J by 2 bases, and 13 bases separated the two germline ends. The CDR3 nucleotides read TGTGCCAGCAGCGTTCCCCGGGGGGCAAACACCGGGGAGCTGTTTTTT. It encodes CASSVPRGANTGELFF.

V usage is TRBV20-1 and J usage is TRBJ2-5; the D is unclear. The germline CDR1 and CDR2 sequences are DFQATT and SNEGSKA (reference sequence). Trimming removed 4 bases at V and 3 bases at J, with 3 bases between. This CDR3 has 10 residues. The CDR3 sequence is CSANKETQYF. CDR3 coding DNA: TGCAGTGCTAACAAAGAGACCCAGTACTTC.

The gene calls are TRBV2 and TRBJ1-5; the D gene is possibly TRBD1 (6 bases). Germline V gene lookup returns CDR1 SNHLY and CDR2 FYNNEI. Trimming took 6 bases from V and 7 from J, leaving 7 bases between them. The CDR3 has 11 residues. The CDR3 is CASRQGQPQHF. CDR3 DNA sequence: TGTGCCAGCAGACAGGGCCAGCCCCAGCATTTT.

V gene TRBV12-5 combines with J gene TRBJ2-5; TRBD2 matches 7 bases. Germline loops: CDR1 LGHNT, CDR2 FRNRAP. Trimming removed 6 bases from V and 5 bases from J; junction bases left unmatched: 12. The CDR3 runs to 15 residues. CDR3 sequence (DNA): TGTGCTAGTGGACGCGGGGAGGGAGTGGTGGAGACCCAGTACTTC. Translating gives CASGRGEGVVETQYF.

This sequence joins TRBV24-1 and TRBJ2-7; 7 positions agree with TRBD1. The germline V gene encodes CDR1 KGHDR and CDR2 SFDVKD. The CDR3 sequence is 14 residues long. V lost 3 bases and J lost 3; bases outside the gene matches: 4. The CDR3 sequence is CATSDTGQNYEQYF. CDR3 DNA sequence: TGTGCCACCAGTGATACGGGACAGAACTACGAGCAGTACTTC.